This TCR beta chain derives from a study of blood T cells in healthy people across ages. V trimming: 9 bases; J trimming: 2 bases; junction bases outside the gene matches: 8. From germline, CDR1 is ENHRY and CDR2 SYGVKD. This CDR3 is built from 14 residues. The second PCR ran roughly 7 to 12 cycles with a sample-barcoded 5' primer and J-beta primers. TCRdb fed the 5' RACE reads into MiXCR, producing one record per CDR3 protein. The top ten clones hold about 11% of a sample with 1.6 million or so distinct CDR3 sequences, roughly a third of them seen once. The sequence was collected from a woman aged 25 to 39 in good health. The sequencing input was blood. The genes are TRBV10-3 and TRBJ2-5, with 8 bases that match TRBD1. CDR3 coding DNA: TGTGCCATTCTATCGGACAGGGCACAAGAGACCCAGTACTTC. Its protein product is CAILSDRAQETQYF.